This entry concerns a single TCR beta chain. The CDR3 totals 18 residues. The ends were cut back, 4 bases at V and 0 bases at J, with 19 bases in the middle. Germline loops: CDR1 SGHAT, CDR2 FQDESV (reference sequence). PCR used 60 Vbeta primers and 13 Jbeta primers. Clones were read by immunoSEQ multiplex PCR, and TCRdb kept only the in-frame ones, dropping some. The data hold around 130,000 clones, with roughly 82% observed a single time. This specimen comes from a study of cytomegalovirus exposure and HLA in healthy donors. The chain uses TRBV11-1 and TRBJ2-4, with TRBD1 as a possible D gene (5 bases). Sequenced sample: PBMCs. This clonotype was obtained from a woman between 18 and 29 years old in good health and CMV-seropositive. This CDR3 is CASSSHWGQVLAKNIQYF. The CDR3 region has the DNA TGTGCCAGCAGCTCCCATTGGGGCCAGGTACTAGCCAAAAACATTCAGTACTTC.